This TCR beta chain was found in a study of blood T cells in healthy people across ages (dated by TCRdb to between 2014 and 2017). With regard to the full study: In model experiments, template switching captured about one uniquely barcoded TCR beta cDNA molecule for every two T cells. The study measured age-related changes in TCR beta repertoire diversity using deep sequencing normalized with unique cDNA molecular identifiers. Four age groups were formed from the donors: young (average 16 years), middle-aged (more than 35), aged (approximately 60) and long-lived (less than 85). Donors of different ages were randomly distributed across sequencing lanes to avoid experimental bias. Using the same blood draw, the study looked at two additional independent replicas of 1 million unique cDNA reads for two donors, one aged 18 to 30 and the other aged 80 or older.

With respect to this clonotype: The specificity of this receptor is unknown. Base qualities were left out, and no much larger clone turns up one base away.

Donors were approximately 42 systemically healthy Caucasian individuals from Russia aged roughly 6 to 90 years. Around 10 milliliters of peripheral blood were collected from each donor into EDTA-treated Vacutainer tubes. PBMCs were isolated by Ficoll-Paque density-gradient centrifugation, with at least 6 million obtained per sample. Total RNA, at least 5.5 micrograms per sample, was extracted from PBMCs with Trizol reagent. The percentages of naive CD45RAhigh/CD27high T cells were determined by flow cytometry on a PBMC aliquot from every donor. Study-wide findings and limitations: Compared with the aged group, more naive CD4+ T cells, fewer expanded clones and increased TCR diversity were shown by the long-lived group, suggesting age selection. Donor CMV infection status was unknown, potentially confounding age-related changes in expanded clonotypes. As age increased, observed TCR beta diversity per million T cells dropped in a roughly linear way, and a significant reduction was already evident by age about 36. Total diversity estimates from one million sequenced T cells were considered lower bounds and underestimates. Since profiling was done on bulk unsorted PBMCs, naive and antigen-experienced compartments could not be conclusively compared. A strong correlation was found between observed TCR beta diversity and the percentage of naive T cells measured by flow cytometry.

The library was obtained by 5' RACE. Instrument on record: Illumina HiSeq 2500. The second PCR ran for roughly 6 to 11 cycles and used a J-beta primer mix along with a sample-barcoded 5' primer. A unique molecular identifier was introduced onto each TCR beta cDNA molecule by a template-switch 5' adaptor carrying 12 random nucleotides. At least 3 million CDR3-containing paired-end reads were obtained from each sample. First-strand cDNA was synthesized from all RNA with the Mint cDNA synthesis kit, primed by a TRBC-specific oligonucleotide. All cDNA was treated with uracil-DNA glycosylase and then went through a first 18-cycle PCR with the universal primers M1SS and BC2_uni_R. Regarding the original processing steps: For normalization, 1 million high-quality reads, each with a distinct molecular identifier, were randomly selected from each sample. Reads with shared molecular identifiers were discarded instead of being binned into consensus sequences. MiTCR, with a Q25 quality threshold and the strictest error-elimination algorithm, was used for CDR3 identification, clonotype clustering and error correction. A nonparametric unseen species model with Euler transformation was used to estimate lower-bound total TCR beta diversity. TCRdb reprocessing: public reads trimmed at Q25 with fastp, clones called with MiXCR, in-frame beta chains kept. Each CDR3 protein gets just one entry, which takes the most common genes and DNA from the rows behind it. TCRdb assigned the V and J calls; the authors' analysis was not used. The sample table holds about 670,000 distinct CDR3 sequences, of which over 40% were seen once. The biggest ten clones account for around 30% of the sample.

The TCR sequence derives from a man older than 75 in good health. Sequenced sample: blood.

The DNA sequence is TGTGCCAGCAGCCCCGGGTTCCATGGCAATGAGCAGTTCTTC. Its protein product is CASSPGFHGNEQFF. The chain is assembled from TRBV7-2 and TRBJ2-1; the D gene identity is not certain. V was cut back by 5 bases and J by 6 bases, leaving a gap of 14 bases between them. In the germline V gene, CDR1 corresponds to SGHTA and CDR2 to FQGNSA. The CDR3 contains 14 residues, cysteine and phenylalanine counted. Just the 42-base CDR3 DNA is kept, in frame starting at base 1.